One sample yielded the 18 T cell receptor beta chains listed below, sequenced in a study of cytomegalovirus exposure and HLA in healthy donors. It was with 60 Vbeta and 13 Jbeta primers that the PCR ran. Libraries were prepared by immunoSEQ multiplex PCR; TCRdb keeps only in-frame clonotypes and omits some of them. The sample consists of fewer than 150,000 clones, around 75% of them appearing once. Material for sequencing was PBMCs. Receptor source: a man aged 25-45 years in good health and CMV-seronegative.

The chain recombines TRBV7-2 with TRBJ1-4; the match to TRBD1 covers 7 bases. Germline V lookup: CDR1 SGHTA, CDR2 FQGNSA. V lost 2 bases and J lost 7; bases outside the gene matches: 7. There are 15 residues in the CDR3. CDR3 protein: CASSLSGQASEKLFF. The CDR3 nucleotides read TGTGCCAGCAGCTTATCCGGACAGGCTTCTGAAAAACTGTTTTTT. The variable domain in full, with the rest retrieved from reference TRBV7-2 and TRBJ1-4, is GAGVSQSPSNKVTEKGKDVELRCDPISGHTALYWYRQSLGQGLEFLIYFQGNSAPDKSGLPSDRFSAERTGGSVSTLTIQRTQQEDSAVYLCASSLSGQASEKLFFGSGTQLSVL.

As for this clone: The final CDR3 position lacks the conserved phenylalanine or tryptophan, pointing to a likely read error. As DNA, the CDR3 is TGTGCCAGCAGCCCTGGGACTACCACTAGCACAGATACGCAGTATGTT. Its protein product is CASSPGTTTSTDTQYV. V gene TRBV9 combines with J gene TRBJ2-3; TRBD2 matches at 7 bases. Trimming cost V 4 bases and J 0 bases; bases outside gene matches: 8. The CDR3 sequence is 16 residues long. From germline, CDR1 is SGDLS and CDR2 YYNGEE.

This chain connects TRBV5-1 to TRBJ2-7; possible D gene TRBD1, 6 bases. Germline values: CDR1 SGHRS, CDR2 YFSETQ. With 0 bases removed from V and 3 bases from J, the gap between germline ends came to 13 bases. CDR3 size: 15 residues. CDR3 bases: TGCGCCAGCAGCTTGGATGTAGGGGGTAGCTACGAGCAGTACTTC. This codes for CASSLDVGGSYEQYF.

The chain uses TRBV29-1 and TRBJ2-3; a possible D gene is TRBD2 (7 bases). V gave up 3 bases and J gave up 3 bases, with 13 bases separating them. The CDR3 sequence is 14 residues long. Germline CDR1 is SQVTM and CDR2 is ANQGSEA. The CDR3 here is CSVDGGGRTDTQYF. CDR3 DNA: TGCAGCGTTGATGGGGGCGGGAGAACAGATACGCAGTATTTT.

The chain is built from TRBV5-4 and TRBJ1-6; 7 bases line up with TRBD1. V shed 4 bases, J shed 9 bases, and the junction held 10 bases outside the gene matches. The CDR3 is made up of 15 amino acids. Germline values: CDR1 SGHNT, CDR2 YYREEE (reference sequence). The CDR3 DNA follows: TGTGCCAGCAGCGGACCGGGACAGAGCCCTTCACCCCTCCACTTT. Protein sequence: CASSGPGQSPSPLHF.

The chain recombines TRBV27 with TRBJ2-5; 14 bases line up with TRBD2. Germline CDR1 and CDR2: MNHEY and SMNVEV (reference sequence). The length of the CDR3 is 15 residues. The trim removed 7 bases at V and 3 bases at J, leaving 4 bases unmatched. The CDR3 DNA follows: TGTGCCAGCACAGGACTAGCGGGGGGAAAAGAGACCCAGTACTTC. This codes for CASTGLAGGKETQYF.

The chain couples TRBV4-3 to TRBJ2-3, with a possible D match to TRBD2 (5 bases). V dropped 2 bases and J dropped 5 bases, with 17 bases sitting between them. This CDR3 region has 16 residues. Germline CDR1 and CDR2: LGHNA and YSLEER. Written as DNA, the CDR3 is TGCGCCAGCAGCCAAAGGTCCGGGGTTTTCGTAGATACGCAGTATTTT. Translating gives CASSQRSGVFVDTQYF.

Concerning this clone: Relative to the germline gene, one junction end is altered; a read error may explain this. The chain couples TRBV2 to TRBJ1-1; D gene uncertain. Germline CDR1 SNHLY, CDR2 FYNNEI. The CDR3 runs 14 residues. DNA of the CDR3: TGTGCCAGCAGTTACGGACTCGCGAACGCTGAAGCTTTCTTT. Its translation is CASSYGLANAEAFF.

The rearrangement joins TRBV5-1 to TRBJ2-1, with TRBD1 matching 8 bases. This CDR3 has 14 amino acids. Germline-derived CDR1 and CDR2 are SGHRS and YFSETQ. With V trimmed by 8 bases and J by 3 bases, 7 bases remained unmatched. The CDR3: CASTTGGSYNEQFF. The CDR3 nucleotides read TGCGCCAGTACCACAGGGGGAAGCTACAATGAGCAGTTCTTC.

DNA of the CDR3: TGTGCCAGCAGCCCCGGGGAGGGGATTGGACTGTACTTC. Encoded protein: CASSPGEGIGLYF. The chain uses TRBV28 and TRBJ2-7, with TRBD2 matching over 7 bases. The CDR3 consists of 13 residues. Germline V CDR1 and CDR2: MDHEN, SYDVKM. V trimming: 6 bases; J trimming: 12 bases; junction bases outside the gene matches: 14.

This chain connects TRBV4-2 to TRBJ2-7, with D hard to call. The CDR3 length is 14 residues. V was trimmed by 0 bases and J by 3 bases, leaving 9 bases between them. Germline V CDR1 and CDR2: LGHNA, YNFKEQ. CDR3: CASSQDGQDYEQYF. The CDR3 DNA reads TGTGCCAGCAGCCAAGACGGCCAGGACTACGAGCAGTACTTC.

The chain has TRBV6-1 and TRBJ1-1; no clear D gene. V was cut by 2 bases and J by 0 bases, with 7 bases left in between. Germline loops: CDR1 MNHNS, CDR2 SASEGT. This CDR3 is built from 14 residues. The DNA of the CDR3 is TGTGCCAGCAGTGAACGACACTTGAACACTGAAGCTTTCTTT. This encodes CASSERHLNTEAFF.

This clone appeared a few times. CDR3 in DNA: TGTGCCAGCAGCCCCCCGGGACTAGCGGGAATCAGCGAGCAGTACTTC. The encoded protein is CASSPPGLAGISEQYF. This sequence joins TRBV7-2 and TRBJ2-7; TRBD2 matches at 13 bases. The V segment lost 5 bases and the J segment 6 bases; nucleotides outside the gene matches: 10. Germline CDR1 and CDR2: SGHTA and FQGNSA. The CDR3 extends over 16 amino acids.

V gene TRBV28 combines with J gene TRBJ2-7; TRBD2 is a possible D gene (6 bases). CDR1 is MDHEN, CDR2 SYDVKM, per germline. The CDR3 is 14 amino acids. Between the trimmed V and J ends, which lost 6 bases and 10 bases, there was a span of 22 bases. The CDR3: CASSQVGGRPHQYF. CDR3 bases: TGTGCCAGCAGCCAAGTGGGGGGACGGCCTCATCAGTACTTC.

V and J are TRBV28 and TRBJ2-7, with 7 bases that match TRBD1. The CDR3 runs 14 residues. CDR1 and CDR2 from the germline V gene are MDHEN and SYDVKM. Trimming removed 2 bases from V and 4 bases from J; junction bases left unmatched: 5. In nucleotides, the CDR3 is TGTGCCAGCAGTTTAGCAGGGGGACAATACGAGCAGTACTTC. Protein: CASSLAGGQYEQYF.

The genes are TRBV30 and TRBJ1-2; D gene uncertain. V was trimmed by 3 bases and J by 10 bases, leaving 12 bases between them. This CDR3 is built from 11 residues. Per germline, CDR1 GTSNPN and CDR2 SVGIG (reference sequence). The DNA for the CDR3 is TGTGCCTGGAGCGGGGTTGGGGACTACACCTTC. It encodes CAWSGVGDYTF.

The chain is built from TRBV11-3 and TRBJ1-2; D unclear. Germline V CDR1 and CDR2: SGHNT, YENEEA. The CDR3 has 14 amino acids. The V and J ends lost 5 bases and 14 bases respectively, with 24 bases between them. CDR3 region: CASSPPGDPGLPTF. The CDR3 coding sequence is TGTGCCAGCAGCCCCCCCGGAGATCCGGGTCTTCCGACCTTC.

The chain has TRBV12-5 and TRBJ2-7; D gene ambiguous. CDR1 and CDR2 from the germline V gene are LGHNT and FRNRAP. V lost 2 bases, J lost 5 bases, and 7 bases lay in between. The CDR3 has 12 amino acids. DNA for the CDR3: TGTGCTAGTGGTTTGTCCCGCGACGAGCAGTACTTC. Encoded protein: CASGLSRDEQYF.